The clone carrying this T cell receptor (beta chain) was picked up a small number of times. Its cognate antigen is unknown. This sample was included in a study of OX40 agonist ivuxolimab in advanced cancers. Looking at the study overall: An anti-OX40 (CD134) antibody with agonistic activity, ivuxolimab, was administered to patients. Participants averaged approximately 65 years of age (range roughly 23 to 90) and were 82.7% male. Study-wide findings and caveats: Low clonal expansion, among the lowest seen, marked partial responders at 0.1-3.0 mg/kg. At doses 0.1 to 3.0 mg/kg, CD4+ and CD8+ clones expanded.

Germline V gene sequence: CDR1 SGDLS, CDR2 YYNGEE. This CDR3 contains 15 residues. V shed 3 bases, J shed 2 bases, and the junction held 5 bases outside the gene matches. TCRdb keeps only in-frame clones here, not all; method: immunoSEQ multiplex PCR. The data show over 55,000 clones, with about 91% seen just once and 3.5% to 4.5% held by the top ten. This chain uses TRBV9 with TRBJ2-1; 7 positions match TRBD2. This specimen was CD4+ or CD8+ T cells sorted from blood, taken in a trial of the OX40 agonist ivuxolimab. This clonotype was obtained from an adult with an advanced solid tumor such as melanoma, head and neck, liver or kidney cancer. The CDR3 protein is CASSAREYPYNEQFF. CDR3 coding DNA: TGTGCCAGCAGCGCGCGGGAGTACCCCTACAATGAGCAGTTCTTC.